This T cell receptor (beta chain) was recovered during a study of blood T cell repertoires in COVID-19. Looking at the study overall: Donors in the United States, Italy and Spain gave samples during acute or convalescent COVID-19. PBMCs, B-cell-depleted T cells, or T cells were the source of the cDNA or gDNA that made up the material.

CDR3 length: 15 amino acids. The J segment lost 2 bases and the V segment lost 4 bases, leaving 4 bases of the junction unmatched. Germline V gives CDR1 MNHEY, CDR2 SVGAGI. Authors' processing steps: Counts of nucleated cells, estimated from reference gene primer amplification, were obtained. TCRdb's table, derived via immunoSEQ multiplex PCR, lists solely in-frame clones and lacks some. That table gives V, J and clone size, and the DNA gave D and trimming. The table has 300,000 to 350,000 clones, about nine tenths seen once; the top ten hold around 9.9%. Followed over time, Seattle patients had been enrolled while infection was active.

The sequence was collected from a man aged 25 to 40 with COVID-19, enrolled during active disease. The chain carries TRBV6-5 and TRBJ2-7; 11 positions match TRBD2. Material for sequencing was peripheral blood. The CDR3 spells CASSSLAGGPYEQYF. The DNA of the CDR3 is TGTGCCAGCAGTTCGCTAGCGGGAGGACCCTACGAGCAGTACTTC.